This T cell receptor beta chain was obtained from a study of metastatic and nonmetastatic thyroid tumors (dated by TCRdb to 2019 to 2021). Background on the whole study: For patients with malignant and with benign thyroid disease, the researchers compared repertoires between peripheral blood samples and tumor or nodule tissue samples. What the work shows at the level of the full study, not this receptor alone: In both blood and tumor samples, malignant tumors were reported to have significantly higher TCR beta diversity than benign nodules.

The library was produced with PCR. TCRdb lists the instrument as Illumina HiSeq 4000. High-throughput sequencing was used to profile the TCR beta-chain CDR3 region of every patient. On the authors' methods: The researchers built a classifier to tell apart papillary thyroid cancer patients with distant metastasis, based on CDR3 differences among clinicopathological groups. Repertoire diversity was assessed with the Shannon index, and tumor-blood repertoire similarity with the Morisita-Horn index. Using fastp at Q25 and MiXCR, TCRdb reprocessed the public reads and kept productive beta chains. TCRdb, not the original authors, processed these V and J calls. The sample table lists some 28,000 clones, around 3.5% of them with a count of one. About 3.3% of the sample is held by the ten biggest clonotypes. Before undergoing thyroid surgery, none of the patients had been given any kind of treatment. Patient clinical samples collected from about 2011 to 2018 were retrospectively analysed using T-cell receptor beta sequencing.

About this clone: The clone's antigen remains unknown. No base quality information exists; no much larger clone differs at one position.

Sequenced input: blood. The clonotype was recovered from a male donor with papillary thyroid cancer or a benign thyroid nodule (not recorded which). Some clones in this sample may be carry-over from other donors' samples.

The nucleotide sequence reads TGTGCCAGCAGAACCGGGACAGGGGCCTACGAGCAGTACTTC. It is translated as CASRTGTGAYEQYF. Rearrangement joined TRBV2 to TRBJ2-7, with 10 middle bases fitting TRBD1. Including the terminal cysteine and phenylalanine, the CDR3 comprises 14 residues. This entry keeps only the CDR3 DNA: 42 bases, framed from base 1. CDR1 and CDR2 were assigned from the germline V gene as SNHLY and FYNNEI. Trimming takes 6 bases off V and 2 bases off J; junction bases not matched to a gene: 4.